Here is one T cell receptor (beta chain) with its context. The identical CDR3 is also encoded by other nucleotide sequences in the sample. The CDR3 has 14 amino acids. J lost 4 bases, V lost 6 bases, and 5 bases had no gene match. Germline assignment: CDR1 MNHEY and CDR2 SVGAGI. This record comes from a study of blood T cell repertoires in COVID-19. Study information: The analysed material was cDNA or gDNA that came from T cells, B-cell-depleted T cells, or PBMCs.

Participant age was roughly 18 to 90 years, and participants resided in roughly 25 US areas. Cohort placement rested on clinical history that participants reported themselves. The authors' processing: Scientists estimated how many nucleated cells there were by amplifying reference gene primers. Repertoires were generated with immunoSEQ multiplex PCR, while TCRdb's copy carries only in-frame clones and drops some. V and J calls plus clone size are reproduced from that table; the DNA served to infer D and trimming. The sample contains approximately 480,000 clones, approximately 86% of which appear only once.

The gene calls are TRBV6-5 and TRBJ1-2; 10 nucleotides line up with TRBD1. The receptor was derived from a woman in her late teens or twenties who had recovered from COVID-19. Sequencing was carried out using PBMCs or T cells enriched from blood (not recorded which). CDR3 region: CASSRGQGGYGYTF. CDR3 DNA: TGTGCCAGCAGCCGCGGACAGGGGGGCTATGGCTACACCTTC.